This record covers a single TCR beta chain. Its antigen remains unknown. This specimen belongs to a study of T cells after yellow fever vaccination. Turning to the study itself: In the case of low-cell-number fractions, SMART-Seq v4 Ultra Low Input was used for preparation.

Universal primer sites and UMIs were introduced during 5'RACE template-switching synthesis of TCR cDNA. TCRdb reanalysed the 5' RACE reads using MiXCR and keeps one entry per CDR3 protein. The sample has a few hundred thousand distinct CDR3 sequences, around 10% seen once. Whole-study results and caveats: The study noted that FACS-sorted repertoires could contain abundant clonotypes contaminating from the bulk population. Peak timing came faster in the weaker secondary response, day 5 versus 15.

The CDR3 sequence is 13 residues long. In germline, CDR1 is MNHEY, CDR2 SVGAGI. Between the trimmed V and J ends, which lost 2 bases and 2 bases, there was a span of 5 bases. Sequences were derived from PBMCs, sampled on the day of the first yellow fever vaccination. This chain connects TRBV6-5 to TRBJ2-3; the D is unclear. This TCR derives from a man in his late teens or twenties who received the YFV17D yellow fever vaccine. The CDR3 loop is CASSYRVTDTQYF. The CDR3 DNA sequence: TGTGCCAGCAGTTACCGGGTCACAGATACGCAGTATTTT.